These T cell receptor beta chains were read from a single sample in a study of blood T cell repertoires in COVID-19. Repertoires were generated with immunoSEQ multiplex PCR, while TCRdb's copy carries only in-frame clones and drops some. Of approximately 140,000 clones in the sample, about 91% were seen once. Sequencing was done on a sample of peripheral blood. The source of these receptors is a human donor in a cohort sampled during active COVID-19. CDR3s leave out the opening cysteine and the closing phenylalanine or tryptophan.

V: TRBV7-9; CDR3: ASSPAGVGYT
V: TRBV11-2; CDR3: ASSPRLAGSSYNEQF
V: TRBV19; CDR3: ASSSVPGPQH
V: TRBV7-6; CDR3: ASSLPAGGSGNTIY
V: TRBV29-1; CDR3: SVQRHAYSYEQY
V: TRBV7-8; CDR3: ASSLELGRGTEAF
V: TRBV4-1; CDR3: ASSQSPGGASNTGELF
V: TRBV7-9; CDR3: ASSLDYSYEQY
V: TRBV7-9; CDR3: ASSSSDRPKNIQY
V: TRBV7-9; CDR3: ASSSGTGLPLH
V: TRBV27; CDR3: ASSFRTSGASYEQY
V: TRBV9; CDR3: ASSPAPTGVYEQY
V: TRBV2; CDR3: ASSPGTSGSYEQY
V: TRBV13; CDR3: ASSLGLAGAHYEQY
V: TRBV3-1/TRBV3-2; CDR3: ASSRYKEQLF
V: TRBV5-6; CDR3: ASSPQGHGYT
V: TRBV7-8; CDR3: ASSGTGGTQPQH
V: TRBV27; CDR3: ASSPGRGSTEAF
V: TRBV7-8; CDR3: ASSLRPGTGTRNSPLH
V: TRBV3-1/TRBV3-2; CDR3: ASSRGLAETQY
V: TRBV6-5; CDR3: ASSSYLRSYNEQF
V: TRBV27; CDR3: ASSQSRQAINYGYT
V: TRBV3-1/TRBV3-2; CDR3: ASSQDWTPNEQY
V: TRBV11-2; CDR3: ASSLAQGGSPLH
V: TRBV2; CDR3: ASSAYRGQETQY
V: TRBV9; CDR3: ASSVATGVDYT
V: TRBV19; CDR3: ASSMSGGTTTNEKLF
V: TRBV2; CDR3: ASSFQGANYGYT
V: TRBV6-5; CDR3: ASSSPLSGANYGYT
V: TRBV11-2; CDR3: AGKDRASTDTQY
V: TRBV6-2/TRBV6-3; CDR3: ASSVGQLGNQPQH
V: TRBV25-1; CDR3: ASSDFLPGQY
V: TRBV18; CDR3: ASSPLENNEQF
V: TRBV6-2/TRBV6-3; CDR3: ASSQGSEQY
V: TRBV4-1; CDR3: ASSQGTGGVYEQY
V: TRBV15; CDR3: ATSRDPGVSNSPLH
V: TRBV12-3/TRBV12-4; CDR3: ASSGTENTEAF
V: TRBV7-6; CDR3: ASSFGQESGFSTEAF
V: TRBV10-3; CDR3: ANRDSGNTGELF
V: TRBV2; CDR3: ATLRAGGNTGELF
V: TRBV25-1; CDR3: ASSEFQGRNSPLH
V: TRBV7-2; CDR3: ASSLAGTGFQPQH
V: TRBV9; CDR3: ASSATAYNTEAF
V: TRBV5-6; CDR3: ASSRGTGFYGYT
V: TRBV25-1; CDR3: ASSADISGNTIY
V: TRBV10-3; CDR3: AIERTGASNEKLF
V: TRBV18; CDR3: ASSRTGSFYEQY
V: TRBV4-1; CDR3: ASSLSASPNEQF
V: TRBV2; CDR3: ASILTGQGGEAF
V: TRBV9; CDR3: ASSPEGGRRSYGYT
V: TRBV9; CDR3: ASSAPTAPYEQY
V: TRBV7-9; CDR3: ASSLVSSAGELF
V: TRBV7-8; CDR3: ASSLRRERDQPQH
V: TRBV7-6; CDR3: ASSLQGGYEQY